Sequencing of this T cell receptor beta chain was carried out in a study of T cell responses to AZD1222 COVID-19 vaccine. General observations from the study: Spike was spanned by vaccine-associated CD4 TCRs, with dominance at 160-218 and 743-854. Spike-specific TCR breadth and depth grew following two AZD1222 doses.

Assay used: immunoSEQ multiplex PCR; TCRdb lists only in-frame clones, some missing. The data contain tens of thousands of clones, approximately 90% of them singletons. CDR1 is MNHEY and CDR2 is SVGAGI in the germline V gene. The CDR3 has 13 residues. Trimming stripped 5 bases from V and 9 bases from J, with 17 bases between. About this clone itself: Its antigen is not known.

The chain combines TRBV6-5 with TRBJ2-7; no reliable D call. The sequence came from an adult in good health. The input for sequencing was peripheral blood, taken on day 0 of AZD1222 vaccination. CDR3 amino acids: CASSPEDRGRQYF. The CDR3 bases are TGTGCCAGCAGTCCCGAGGACCGCGGCAGGCAGTACTTC.